Listed below are T cell receptor beta chains from one sample, sequenced in a study of beta chain features in type 1 diabetes. Using immunoSEQ multiplex PCR, the repertoire was profiled, and TCRdb retains in-frame clones only, with some absent. The data hold 280,000 or so clones, with around 16% observed a single time. The sequenced sample was naive CD4+ T cells from blood. All receptors derive from a young man with type 1 diabetes. The CDR3 runs from the conserved cysteine through the conserved F or W. Each record gives: clone size, D gene, J gene, V gene, CDR3 DNA, CDR3 protein. The D gene is left open where the match is weak. The listing skips clone size in some rows; elsewhere it reads once, few, many or a size class.

few TRBD2 TRBJ2-3 TRBV28 TGTGCCAGCAGTCCTCCCATTAAAGCGGGGGGCGCAGATACGCAGTATTTT CASSPPIKAGGADTQYF
few . TRBJ2-5 TRBV7-2 TGTGCCAGCAGCTTAAATACAGGAAAGGGGGAGACCCAGTACTTC CASSLNTGKGETQYF
. . TRBJ2-1 TRBV4-1 TGCGCCAGCAGCCACTCCCCGGGAGCGAGAACCTACAATGAGCAGTTCTTC CASSHSPGARTYNEQFF
. . TRBJ1-2 TRBV18 TGTGCCAGCTCACCACAGGGAGTCGAAGGCTACACCTTC CASSPQGVEGYTF
. . TRBJ1-1 TRBV4-1 TGCGCCAGCAGCCAAGATTATGGCATAAACACTGAAGCTTTCTTT CASSQDYGINTEAFF
. . TRBJ2-5 TRBV4-1 TGCGCCAGCAGCCGAGGAATATTGGAGACCCAGTACTTC CASSRGILETQYF
few . TRBJ2-2 TRBV19 TGTGCCAGTAGTATCGGACTCGCGAACACCGGGGAGCTGTTTTTT CASSIGLANTGELFF
. . TRBJ1-6 TRBV25-1 TGTGCAACTAGCTCCTATAATTCACCCCTCCACTTT CATSSYNSPLHF
few TRBD1 TRBJ1-5 TRBV10-3 TGTGCCATCAGTGGGACAGGGGTCAATCAGCCCCAGCATTTT CAISGTGVNQPQHF
few TRBD1 TRBJ2-7 TRBV7-9 TGTGCCAGCAGCGGGGACAGCTCCTACGAGCAGTACTTC CASSGDSSYEQYF